These T cell receptor beta chains were read from a single sample in a study of blood T cell repertoires in COVID-19. Method: immunoSEQ multiplex PCR; TCRdb's copy keeps in-frame clones and lacks some. The sample carries over 200,000 clones, approximately 90% recorded once. Input material: PBMCs or T cells enriched from blood (not recorded which). The receptors originated from a man aged 25-40 years who had recovered from COVID-19. CDR3s include the opening cysteine and the closing phenylalanine or tryptophan. The D gene is left open where the match is weak. Size tells how often a clone was seen (once, few, many) or the class of an expanded clone, and some rows leave it out.

d_gene	v_gene	abundance	j_gene	CDR3aa	CDR3nt
TRBD1	TRBV9	-	TRBJ1-2	CASSGYRDRGYGYTF	TGTGCCAGCAGCGGATACCGGGACAGGGGCTATGGCTACACCTTC
-	TRBV4-2	-	TRBJ1-1	CASSQDLGQNTEAFF	TGTGCCAGCAGCCAAGATTTGGGGCAGAACACTGAAGCTTTCTTT
-	TRBV7-9	-	TRBJ2-7	CASSRTTGRGTHEQYF	TGTGCCAGCAGCCGAACTACGGGCAGGGGTACCCACGAGCAGTACTTC
TRBD1	TRBV7-7	-	TRBJ2-5	CASSSGQGPQETQYF	TGTGCTAGCAGCTCGGGACAGGGACCCCAAGAGACCCAGTACTTC
-	TRBV9	-	TRBJ1-6	CASSPEVGNSPLHF	TGTGCCAGCAGCCCGGAGGTCGGGAATTCACCCCTCCACTTT
-	TRBV5-1	many	TRBJ2-1	CASSTQGNEQFF	TGCGCCAGCAGCACGCAGGGCAATGAGCAGTTCTTC
TRBD1	TRBV20-1	-	TRBJ2-5	CSASPGTGRKETQYF	TGCAGTGCTAGTCCTGGGACAGGGCGTAAAGAGACCCAGTACTTC
-	TRBV4-3	-	TRBJ2-2	CASSQSTAYANTGELFF	TGCGCCAGCAGCCAGTCCACAGCCTACGCGAACACCGGGGAGCTGTTTTTT
-	TRBV28	-	TRBJ2-7	CASSPLTTGNYEQYF	TGTGCCAGCAGTCCCCTAACGACAGGCAACTACGAGCAGTACTTC
-	TRBV9	-	TRBJ2-1	CASSVTGVSFQFF	TGTGCCAGCAGCGTAACTGGAGTTAGCTTTCAGTTCTTC
TRBD1	TRBV28	-	TRBJ1-1	CASIRAIGQVRSEAFF	TGTGCCAGCATTAGGGCTATTGGACAGGTTCGGTCTGAAGCTTTCTTT
TRBD1	TRBV6-1	-	TRBJ1-1	CASSDWTGVTEAFF	TGTGCCAGCAGTGATTGGACAGGGGTGACTGAAGCTTTCTTT
TRBD2	TRBV19	-	TRBJ2-5	CASRRLVAGGQETQYF	TGTGCCAGTAGGAGACTGGTAGCGGGGGGTCAAGAGACCCAGTACTTC
TRBD1	TRBV6-5	-	TRBJ1-3	CASSYSATGVGNTIYF	TGTGCCAGCAGTTACTCGGCGACAGGGGTAGGAAACACCATATATTTT